Presented here are 22 T cell receptor beta chains from one specimen sequenced in a study of T cell responses to AZD1222 COVID-19 vaccine. TCRdb keeps only in-frame clones here, not all; method: immunoSEQ multiplex PCR. The data show around 80,000 clones, around nine tenths seen once. The sample was peripheral blood, taken on day 0 of AZD1222 vaccination. Every receptor here comes from an adult in good health.

V is TRBV7-2 and J is TRBJ1-1; D unresolved. Trimming left V 3 bases short and J 3 bases short, with 5 bases between. CDR1 is SGHTA and CDR2 is FQGNSA in the germline V gene. The CDR3 totals 12 residues. The CDR3 DNA sequence: TGTGCCAGCAGCTTTTCGGACACTGAAGCTTTCTTT. The encoded protein is CASSFSDTEAFF. Full variable domain (rest looked up from reference TRBV7-2 and TRBJ1-1): GAGVSQSPSNKVTEKGKDVELRCDPISGHTALYWYRQSLGQGLEFLIYFQGNSAPDKSGLPSDRFSAERTGGSVSTLTIQRTQQEDSAVYLCASSFSDTEAFFGQGTRLTVV.

This clone was detected only a few times. The rearrangement links TRBV5-5 to TRBJ2-7; D possibly uses TRBD1 or TRBD2 (5 bases each). The CDR3 length is 14 residues. Trimming pared 4 bases from V and 6 bases from J, leaving 17 bases between. Germline V gene lookup returns CDR1 SGHKS and CDR2 YYEKEE (reference sequence). The CDR3 reads CASSRSQMRGEQYF. In DNA form, the CDR3 reads TGTGCCAGCAGCCGGAGCCAGATGAGGGGCGAGCAGTACTTC.

The chain is built from TRBV6-5 and TRBJ1-1; D is ambiguous. The germline V and J ends were trimmed by 11 bases and 0 bases, with 16 bases remaining between them. This CDR3 is 14 amino acids long. Germline-derived CDR1 and CDR2 are MNHEY and SVGAGI. The DNA of the CDR3 is TGTGCCTCCTCCTCGGCGTGGATGAACACTGAAGCTTTCTTT. It is translated as CASSSAWMNTEAFF.

This clone has just one count. The gene calls are TRBV5-1 and TRBJ2-1, with 12 bases identical to TRBD2. This CDR3 comprises 17 residues. Unmatched junction bases numbered 5, after V lost 4 bases and J lost 0 bases. The germline V gene encodes CDR1 SGHRS and CDR2 YFSETQ. The CDR3 sequence: CASSLLAGGLSYNEQFF. CDR3 in DNA: TGCGCCAGCAGCCTACTAGCGGGAGGCCTCTCCTACAATGAGCAGTTCTTC. The full variable domain, completed using reference TRBV5-1 and TRBJ2-1, is KAGVTQTPRYLIKTRGQQVTLSCSPISGHRSVSWYQQTPGQGLQFLFEYFSETQRNKGNFPGRFSGRQFSNSRSEMNVSTLELGDSALYLCASSLLAGGLSYNEQFFGPGTRLTVL.

The CDR3 region has the DNA TGTGCCAGCAGTGAAAGTAGGGGCGGGTTTGGGGAGCAGTACGTC. As protein: CASSESRGGFGEQYV. This rearrangement joins TRBV2 to TRBJ2-7, with D perhaps matching TRBD1 or TRBD2 (5 bases each). Germline V lookup: CDR1 SNHLY, CDR2 FYNNEI. This CDR3 spans 15 amino acids. V lost 2 bases and J lost 7, with 18 bases in between.

This sequence joins TRBV7-2 and TRBJ2-2, with 7 bases that match TRBD2. With V trimmed by 6 bases and J by 4 bases, 8 bases remained unmatched. The CDR3 covers 15 residues. Germline V gene data show CDR1 as SGHTA and CDR2 as FQGNSA. CDR3 bases: TGTGCCAGCAGTCCAAGCGGGGCTATCACCGGGGAGCTGTTTTTT. Translating it yields CASSPSGAITGELFF.

V gene TRBV7-2 combines with J gene TRBJ2-5; 16 bases are shared with TRBD2. CDR1 is SGHTA, CDR2 FQGNSA, per germline. CDR3 length: 19 amino acids. The V and J ends lost 8 bases and 7 bases, in that order; junction bases with no gene match: 19. CDR3 sequence reads: CASGRRQGTSGGAIGTQYF. The CDR3 bases are TGTGCCAGCGGACGGAGGCAGGGGACTAGCGGGGGGGCTATCGGGACCCAGTACTTC.

The CDR3 DNA reads TGCAGTGCCAGTGGGGGGGCTATTTACGAGCAGTACTTC. Protein sequence: CSASGGAIYEQYF. V and J are TRBV20-1 and TRBJ2-7; TRBD2 is a possible D gene (7 bases). CDR1 DFQATT and CDR2 SNEGSKA come from the germline V gene (reference sequence). The CDR3 runs to 13 residues. V gave up 6 bases and J gave up 4 bases, with 16 bases separating them.

The chain uses TRBV28 and TRBJ1-2, with a tentative D call TRBD1 (5 bases). The CDR3 is 13 amino acids. Germline values: CDR1 MDHEN, CDR2 SYDVKM. Trimming pared 11 bases from V and 7 bases from J, leaving 20 bases between. The CDR3 protein is CACPGDLGRGYTF. The DNA of the CDR3 is TGTGCCTGCCCCGGGGACTTGGGTCGTGGCTACACCTTC.

V and J are TRBV9 and TRBJ2-3, with 7 bases matching TRBD2. Per the germline V gene, CDR1 is SGDLS and CDR2 is YYNGEE. This CDR3 comprises 16 residues. The V gene end was trimmed by 8 bases and the J gene end by 0 bases; junction bases not matched to a gene: 12. The CDR3 spells CASKRIAGPSTDTQYF. The CDR3 bases are TGTGCCAGTAAGAGAATAGCGGGTCCCAGCACAGATACGCAGTATTTT.

This chain uses TRBV7-2 with TRBJ1-2, with a weak D call TRBD1 (5 bases). The CDR3 covers 15 residues. Per germline, CDR1 SGHTA and CDR2 FQGNSA. V lost 3 bases, J lost 8 bases, and 19 bases lay in between. CDR3 sequence reads: CASSFLGPSPGGYTF. For the CDR3, the DNA is TGTGCCAGCAGCTTTCTTGGGCCGAGCCCAGGGGGCTACACCTTC.

V and J are TRBV18 and TRBJ2-5; D gene unclear. V lost 4 bases to trimming and J lost 1 base, with 10 bases between them. The germline V gene encodes CDR1 KGHSH and CDR2 LQKENI. The CDR3 is 14 amino acids. The CDR3 here is CASSLEKAQETQYF. The DNA for the CDR3 is TGTGCCAGCTCACTCGAGAAAGCCCAAGAGACCCAGTACTTC.

The chain employs TRBV19 and TRBJ1-5; unclear D gene. Germline lookup yields CDR1 LNHDA and CDR2 SQIVND (reference sequence). V was cut by 5 bases and J by 1 base, with 9 bases left in between. This CDR3 is 14 amino acids long. The CDR3 coding sequence is TGTGCCAGTAGTCAGATTGGCAGCAATCAGCCCCAGCATTTT. This encodes CASSQIGSNQPQHF.

Worth noting for this clone: Other DNA sequences in the sample encode the same CDR3. The chain couples TRBV18 to TRBJ2-5; D is uncertain. V was shortened by 6 bases and J by 1 base, with 3 bases between the two germline ends. CDR3 length equals 11 residues. Germline loops: CDR1 KGHSH, CDR2 LQKENI. Here the CDR3 reads CASSPQETQYF. The CDR3 DNA follows: TGTGCCAGCTCTCCCCAAGAGACCCAGTACTTC.

Remarks on this clone: A junction end diverges from the germline sequence, so it may reflect a read error. V and J are TRBV5-1 and TRBJ2-1; 9 nucleotides align to TRBD1. The CDR3 contains 15 residues. Germline CDR1 SGHRS, CDR2 YFSETQ. CDR3 bases: TGCGCCAGCAGCTTGACAGGGGGCTCCAACAATGAGCAGTTCTTC. This codes for CASSLTGGSNNEQFF.

The chain couples TRBV11-2 to TRBJ1-3; TRBD1 agrees at 10 bases. This CDR3 comprises 16 residues. The V gene end was trimmed by 5 bases and the J gene end by 7 bases; junction bases not matched to a gene: 11. The germline V gene encodes CDR1 SGHAT and CDR2 FQNNGV. The CDR3 bases are TGTGCCAGCAGCGTCGGGCGTGGGACAGGGGTGAACACCATATATTTT. Its translation is CASSVGRGTGVNTIYF.

The chain couples TRBV5-6 to TRBJ1-5; TRBD1 matches at 8 bases. J gave up 6 bases and V 1 base, and 9 bases lay outside the gene matches. This CDR3 region has 16 residues. CDR1 SGHDT and CDR2 YYEEEE come from the germline V gene. This CDR3 is CASSLWAGGAGQPQHF. Written as DNA, the CDR3 is TGTGCCAGCAGCTTGTGGGCAGGGGGCGCCGGTCAGCCCCAGCATTTT.

V gene TRBV5-1 combines with J gene TRBJ2-5, with D unclear. V was trimmed by 0 bases and J by 5 bases, leaving 14 bases between them. Per germline, CDR1 SGHRS and CDR2 YFSETQ. The CDR3 is 15 amino acids. CDR3 in amino acids: CASSLDVVEGETQYF. The CDR3 DNA is TGCGCCAGCAGCTTGGACGTTGTAGAAGGGGAGACCCAGTACTTC.

This chain links TRBV6-1 with TRBJ2-7; TRBD1 matches 10 bases. Germline CDR1 MNHNS, CDR2 SASEGT. J was trimmed by 5 bases and V by 0 bases; bases with no gene match: 7. This CDR3 is built from 16 residues. The CDR3 sequence: CASSEASGQGSNEQYF. In DNA, the CDR3 is TGTGCCAGCAGTGAAGCCTCGGGACAGGGGTCGAACGAGCAGTACTTC.

This sequence joins TRBV28 and TRBJ2-1; no reliable D call. The CDR3 runs to 14 residues. Per germline, CDR1 MDHEN and CDR2 SYDVKM. V dropped 5 bases and J dropped 4 bases, with 12 bases sitting between them. CDR3: CASSRTTGYNEQFF. The CDR3 DNA follows: TGTGCCAGCAGTCGGACGACGGGTTACAATGAGCAGTTCTTC.

This clone was observed a few times. The rearrangement links TRBV14 to TRBJ1-6; TRBD1 agrees at 8 bases. This CDR3 is built from 14 residues. CDR1 is SGHDN, CDR2 FVKESK, per germline. The junction had 6 bases not matched to a gene; V was cut back by 4 bases and J by 10 bases. Here the CDR3 reads CASSRDRGVSPLHF. Written as DNA, the CDR3 is TGTGCCAGCAGCCGAGACAGGGGTGTATCACCCCTCCACTTT.

V usage is TRBV5-1 and J usage is TRBJ1-4; D may be TRBD1 (5 bases). The germline CDR1 and CDR2 sequences are SGHRS and YFSETQ. The V gene lost 6 bases and the J gene lost 1 base, with 10 bases spanning the gap. The CDR3 has 14 amino acids. The CDR3 loop reads CASNTGLTNEKLFF. For the CDR3, the DNA is TGCGCCAGCAACACAGGACTAACTAATGAAAAACTGTTTTTT.